These T cell receptor beta chains were read from a single sample in a study of identical twins. MiXCR, applied by TCRdb to the 5' RACE reads, yields one record per CDR3 protein. The sample records under 900,000 distinct CDR3 sequences, roughly an eighth being singletons. These data also formed part of another study, on yellow fever vaccine responses in identical twins.

The sample consisted of PBMCs. These receptors were taken from a young woman in good health. The CDR3 runs from the conserved cysteine through the conserved F or W. D genes are given only for firm matches. The size entry is marked missing in some rows and otherwise reads once, few, many or a size class.

D	V	length	size	J	CDR3	DNA
-	TRBV2	13	few	TRBJ1-1	CASSEGQYTEAFF	TGTGCCAGCAGTGAAGGGCAGTACACTGAAGCTTTCTTT
TRBD2	TRBV29-1	12	-	TRBJ2-1	CSVGASGNEQFF	TGCAGCGTTGGGGCTAGCGGGAATGAGCAGTTCTTC
TRBD1	TRBV12-3/TRBV12-4	14	few	TRBJ2-7	CASRLGTGVYEQYF	TGTGCCAGCAGGTTGGGGACAGGGGTCTACGAGCAGTACTTC
-	TRBV27	14	-	TRBJ2-3	CATRLGGTQHTQYF	TGTGCCACACGGTTGGGGGGCACACAACATACGCAGTATTTT
-	TRBV18	15	-	TRBJ1-4	CASSPPATTNEKLFF	TGTGCCAGCTCACCACCTGCGACAACTAATGAAAAACTGTTTTTT
-	TRBV20-1	12	-	TRBJ2-1	CSARSGRNEQFF	TGCAGTGCTAGATCAGGTCGGAATGAGCAGTTCTTC
-	TRBV12-3/TRBV12-4	13	many	TRBJ2-5	CASSSWGQETQYF	TGTGCCAGCAGTTCTTGGGGGCAGGAGACCCAGTACTTC
-	TRBV5-1	14	-	TRBJ1-4	CASKTGRSSEKLFF	TGCGCCAGCAAAACAGGGAGATCGAGTGAAAAACTGTTTTTT
TRBD2	TRBV29-1	17	-	TRBJ2-3	CSVQRLAGGSDADTQYF	TGCAGCGTTCAAAGACTAGCGGGAGGTTCTGACGCAGATACGCAGTATTTT
-	TRBV10-3	12	few	TRBJ2-7	CATGGSGYEQYF	TGTGCCACAGGGGGTAGCGGCTACGAGCAGTACTTC
TRBD2	TRBV9	15	few	TRBJ2-5	CASSVRSTSFETQYF	TGTGCCAGCAGCGTACGGTCGACTAGCTTTGAGACCCAGTACTTC
-	TRBV5-1	14	many	TRBJ2-1	CASSLPDQHNEQFF	TGCGCCAGCAGCTTGCCGGACCAACACAATGAGCAGTTCTTC
-	TRBV12-3/TRBV12-4	20	-	TRBJ2-7	CASSRDTGSGGSGFSYEQYF	TGTGCCAGCAGTCGGGACACGGGCTCGGGCGGGAGCGGTTTCAGCTACGAGCAGTACTTC
TRBD1	TRBV4-1	15	few	TRBJ2-7	CASSLPTGSTYEQYF	TGCGCCAGCAGCCTCCCGACAGGGAGTACCTACGAGCAGTACTTC
-	TRBV5-1	13	many	TRBJ2-7	CASSLNPQYEQYF	TGCGCCAGCAGCTTGAACCCCCAGTACGAGCAGTACTTC
-	TRBV20-1	15	few	TRBJ2-1	CSASIGSGGYNEQFF	TGCAGTGCTAGTATCGGGAGTGGGGGCTACAATGAGCAGTTCTTC
-	TRBV28	13	few	TRBJ1-1	CASSRQDPIEAFF	TGTGCCAGCAGCCGACAGGACCCTATTGAAGCTTTCTTT
TRBD1	TRBV7-6	15	-	TRBJ1-3	CASSQPGQTGNTIYF	TGTGCCAGCAGCCAACCGGGACAGACAGGAAACACCATATATTTT
-	TRBV20-1	14	few	TRBJ2-1	CSALHRSRGNEQFF	TGCAGTGCCCTCCACCGTAGTAGGGGCAATGAGCAGTTCTTC
TRBD2	TRBV5-1	14	many	TRBJ2-7	CASSGLAESYEQYF	TGCGCCAGCAGCGGGCTAGCGGAGTCCTACGAGCAGTACTTC
-	TRBV5-5	14	few	TRBJ1-5	CASSLNEKGQPQHF	TGTGCCAGCAGCTTGAATGAGAAGGGCCAGCCCCAGCATTTT
TRBD2	TRBV10-3	14	few	TRBJ2-2	CAVKTSGNTGELFF	TGTGCCGTCAAGACTAGCGGAAACACCGGGGAGCTGTTTTTT
-	TRBV12-3/TRBV12-4	14	few	TRBJ1-1	CASSLATGYTEAFF	TGTGCCAGCAGTTTAGCCACAGGGTACACTGAAGCTTTCTTT
-	TRBV2	15	many	TRBJ1-5	CASSEWGSSNQPQHF	TGTGCCAGCAGTGAATGGGGGTCAAGCAATCAGCCCCAGCATTTT
TRBD1	TRBV12-3/TRBV12-4	15	many	TRBJ2-4	CASSLVGTGHNIQYF	TGTGCCAGCAGTTTAGTGGGGACAGGTCATAACATTCAGTACTTC
TRBD1	TRBV7-3	16	-	TRBJ1-6	CASSTWDRGENSPLHF	TGTGCCAGCAGCACCTGGGACAGGGGTGAGAATTCACCCCTCCACTTT
-	TRBV15	15	few	TRBJ2-5	CATSRSRLVQETQYF	TGTGCCACCAGCAGATCCCGACTTGTACAAGAGACCCAGTACTTC
-	TRBV5-1	14	-	TRBJ2-2	CASSSGQFTGELFF	TGCGCCAGCAGCTCGGGACAATTCACCGGGGAGCTGTTTTTT
-	TRBV24-1	17	few	TRBJ1-3	CATSDTDRTNSGNTIYF	TGTGCCACCAGTGATACGGACAGAACAAACTCTGGAAACACCATATATTTT
TRBD1	TRBV29-1	14	many	TRBJ2-3	CSAGGQGTTDTQYF	TGCAGCGCCGGAGGACAGGGGACCACAGATACGCAGTATTTT
TRBD1	TRBV12-3/TRBV12-4	16	many	TRBJ2-2	CASNIRTGTSTGELFF	TGTGCCAGCAACATAAGGACAGGGACGAGCACCGGGGAGCTGTTTTTT
TRBD1	TRBV7-6	17	-	TRBJ2-5	CASSQEGRTGFSETQYF	TGTGCCAGCAGCCAAGAGGGTCGGACAGGGTTTTCTGAGACCCAGTACTTC
-	TRBV15	14	few	TRBJ1-4	CATSRDGIGEKLFF	TGTGCCACCAGCAGAGATGGAATAGGAGAAAAACTGTTTTTT
TRBD1	TRBV19	15	few	TRBJ1-5	CASIPGGTVGQPQHF	TGTGCCAGTATCCCCGGCGGGACAGTGGGTCAGCCCCAGCATTTT
TRBD1	TRBV20-1	14	few	TRBJ1-1	CSARHGTGVAEAFF	TGCAGTGCTAGACATGGGACAGGGGTGGCTGAAGCTTTCTTT
TRBD2	TRBV6-2/TRBV6-3	16	-	TRBJ2-1	CASKKFGGAFYNEQFF	TGTGCCAGCAAAAAATTCGGGGGGGCCTTCTACAATGAGCAGTTCTTC
TRBD2	TRBV12-3/TRBV12-4	17	-	TRBJ2-5	CASSSPASGGAYETQYF	TGTGCCAGCAGTTCCCCAGCTAGCGGGGGGGCCTACGAGACCCAGTACTTC
-	TRBV12-3/TRBV12-4	18	few	TRBJ2-4	CASSLFLNPGAAKNIQYF	TGTGCCAGCAGTTTATTTTTGAATCCCGGAGCGGCCAAAAACATTCAGTACTTC
-	TRBV20-1	14	few	TRBJ1-1	CSARVGLMNTEAFF	TGCAGTGCTAGAGTGGGACTCATGAACACTGAAGCTTTCTTT
-	TRBV4-1	14	few	TRBJ2-7	CASSQGDQAVVQYF	TGCGCCAGCAGCCAAGGAGATCAGGCAGTCGTGCAGTACTTC
-	TRBV12-3/TRBV12-4	16	many	TRBJ2-2	CASTPRGGTNTGELFF	TGTGCCAGCACCCCCCGAGGGGGGACAAACACCGGGGAGCTGTTTTTT
-	TRBV4-1	14	few	TRBJ2-3	CASSQAARVDTQYF	TGCGCCAGCAGCCAAGCCGCCAGGGTAGATACGCAGTATTTT
TRBD2	TRBV6-2/TRBV6-3	16	-	TRBJ2-1	CASSQPGLAPNNEQFF	TGTGCCAGCAGTCAACCGGGACTAGCGCCGAACAATGAGCAGTTCTTC
-	TRBV15	15	many	TRBJ2-3	CATSRDKLSTDTQYF	TGTGCCACCAGCAGAGATAAACTTAGCACAGATACGCAGTATTTT
-	TRBV4-1	17	few	TRBJ2-1	CASSQERAAGSYNEQFF	TGCGCCAGCAGCCAAGAGAGGGCGGCGGGATCCTACAATGAGCAGTTCTTC
-	TRBV12-3/TRBV12-4	15	many	TRBJ1-4	CASSNRAATNEKLFF	TGTGCCAGCAGTAACCGGGCCGCAACTAATGAAAAACTGTTTTTT
-	TRBV6-2/TRBV6-3	18	few	TRBJ2-2	CASSYAPFSGMNTGELFF	TGTGCCAGCAGTTACGCGCCTTTTAGCGGAATGAACACCGGGGAGCTGTTTTTT
-	TRBV5-1	16	few	TRBJ2-3	CASSLMVGSVSDTQYF	TGCGCCAGCAGCTTGATGGTCGGGAGTGTATCAGATACGCAGTATTTT
TRBD1	TRBV29-1	14	few	TRBJ2-7	CSVLNPDRGYEQYF	TGCAGCGTTCTCAACCCTGACAGGGGGTACGAGCAGTACTTC
TRBD2	TRBV3-1	17	few	TRBJ2-7	CASSDAISGIRGHEQYF	TGTGCCAGCAGCGATGCGATTAGCGGGATCCGCGGGCACGAGCAGTACTTC